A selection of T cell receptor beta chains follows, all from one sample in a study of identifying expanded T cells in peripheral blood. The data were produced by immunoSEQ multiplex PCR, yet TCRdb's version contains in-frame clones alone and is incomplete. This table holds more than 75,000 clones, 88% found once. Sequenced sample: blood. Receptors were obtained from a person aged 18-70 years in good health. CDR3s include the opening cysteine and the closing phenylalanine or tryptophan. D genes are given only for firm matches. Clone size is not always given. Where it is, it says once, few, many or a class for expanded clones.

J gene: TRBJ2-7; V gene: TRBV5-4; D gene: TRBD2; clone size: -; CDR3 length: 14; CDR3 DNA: TGTGCCAGCAGCTTTGGGGCGGGAGATTACGAGCAGTACTTC; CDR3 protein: CASSFGAGDYEQYF
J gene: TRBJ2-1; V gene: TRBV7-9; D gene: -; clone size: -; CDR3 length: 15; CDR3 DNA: TGTGCCAGCAGCTTAAACCCGTACTTCTACAATGAGCAGTTCTTC; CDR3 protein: CASSLNPYFYNEQFF
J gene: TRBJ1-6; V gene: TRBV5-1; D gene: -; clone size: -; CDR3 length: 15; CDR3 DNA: TGCGCCAGCAGCTTGAACACAGCACAGAATTCACCCCTCCACTTT; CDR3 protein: CASSLNTAQNSPLHF
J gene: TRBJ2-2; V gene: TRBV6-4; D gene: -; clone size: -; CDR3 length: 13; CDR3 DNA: TGTGCCAGCAGTACAGAGTACTCCGGGGAGCTGTTTTTT; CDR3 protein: CASSTEYSGELFF
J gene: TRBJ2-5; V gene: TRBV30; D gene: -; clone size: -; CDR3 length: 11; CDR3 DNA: TGTGCCTGGAGTGGGGGGGAGACCCAGTACTTC; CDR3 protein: CAWSGGETQYF
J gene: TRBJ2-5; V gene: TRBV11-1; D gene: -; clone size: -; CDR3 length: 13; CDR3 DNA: TGTGCCAGCAGCCCAGGGGCTAGGGAGACCCAGTACTTC; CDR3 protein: CASSPGARETQYF
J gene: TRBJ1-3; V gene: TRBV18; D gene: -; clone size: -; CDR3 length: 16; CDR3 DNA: TGTGCCAGCTCACCAACGGTGCCAGGGCCTGGAAACACCATATATTTT; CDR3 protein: CASSPTVPGPGNTIYF
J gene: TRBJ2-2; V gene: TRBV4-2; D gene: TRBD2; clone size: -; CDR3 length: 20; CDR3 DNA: TGTGCCAGCAGCCAAGGCAGACCGGGACTAGCGGTAGGGAACACCGGGGAGCTGTTTTTT; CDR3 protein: CASSQGRPGLAVGNTGELFF
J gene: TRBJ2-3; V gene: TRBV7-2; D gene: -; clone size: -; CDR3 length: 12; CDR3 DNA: TGTGCCAGCAGCGAAATTATCGCAACAGGGTATTTT; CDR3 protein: CASSEIIATGYF
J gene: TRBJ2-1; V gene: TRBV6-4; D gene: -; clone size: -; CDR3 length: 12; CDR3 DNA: TGTGCCAGCAGTGAAAAGGAGGGCGAGCAGTTCTTC; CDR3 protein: CASSEKEGEQFF
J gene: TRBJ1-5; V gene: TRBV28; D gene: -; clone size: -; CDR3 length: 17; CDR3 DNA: TGTGCCAGCAGTTCCCCCCTCGGCCTCGCGAGCAATCAGCCCCAGCATTTT; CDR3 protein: CASSSPLGLASNQPQHF
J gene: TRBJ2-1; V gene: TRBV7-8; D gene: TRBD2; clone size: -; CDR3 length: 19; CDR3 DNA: TGTGCCAGCACCTTAAGTTTCGGACTAGCGGGGGGCCCTGGCAATGAGCAGTTCTTC; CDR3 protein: CASTLSFGLAGGPGNEQFF
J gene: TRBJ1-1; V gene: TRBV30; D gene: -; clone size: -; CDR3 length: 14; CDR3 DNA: TGTGCCTGGAGTGTAGGGACACGGGAAACTGAAGCTTTCTTT; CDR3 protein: CAWSVGTRETEAFF
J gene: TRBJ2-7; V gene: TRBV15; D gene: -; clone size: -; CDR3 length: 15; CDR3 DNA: TGTGCCACCAGCAGAGATCGGCGCAGGGCCCACGAGCAGTACTTC; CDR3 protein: CATSRDRRRAHEQYF
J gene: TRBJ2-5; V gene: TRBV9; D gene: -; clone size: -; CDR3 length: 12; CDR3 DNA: TGTGCCAGCAGCGTAGAACAAGAGACCCAGTACTTC; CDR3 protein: CASSVEQETQYF
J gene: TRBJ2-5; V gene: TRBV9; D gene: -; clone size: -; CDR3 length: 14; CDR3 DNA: TGTGCCAGCAGCGTAGCCGTCGGAGCAGAGACCCAGTACTTC; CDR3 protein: CASSVAVGAETQYF
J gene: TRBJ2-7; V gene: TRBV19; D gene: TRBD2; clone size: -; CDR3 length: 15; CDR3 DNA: TGTGCCAGTAGTATCGAGCGGGAGGTTGTCTACGAGCAGTACTTC; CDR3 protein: CASSIEREVVYEQYF
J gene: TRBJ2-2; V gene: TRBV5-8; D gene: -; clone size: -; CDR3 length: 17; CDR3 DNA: TGTGCCAGCAGGACCTTGGGGGGCCAACCCAACACCGGGGAGCTGTTTTTT; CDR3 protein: CASRTLGGQPNTGELFF
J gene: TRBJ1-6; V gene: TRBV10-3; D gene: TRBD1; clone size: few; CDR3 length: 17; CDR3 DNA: TGTGCCATCAGTGTATCCGGGACAGGGAATAACCGTTCACCCCTCCACTTT; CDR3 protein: CAISVSGTGNNRSPLHF
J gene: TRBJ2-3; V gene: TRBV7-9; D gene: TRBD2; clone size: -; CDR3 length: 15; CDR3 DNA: TGTGCCAGCAGCTCCCCCGGGAGGGGCCCAGATACGCAGTATTTT; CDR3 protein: CASSSPGRGPDTQYF
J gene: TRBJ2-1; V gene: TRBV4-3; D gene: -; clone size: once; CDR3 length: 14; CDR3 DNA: TGCGCCAGCAGCCAAGATATGGTAACAGGTATACGGTTCTTC; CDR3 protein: CASSQDMVTGIRFF
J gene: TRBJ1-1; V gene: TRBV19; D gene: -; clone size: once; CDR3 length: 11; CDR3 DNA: TGTGCCAGCAGCGGGGGGAGGAAAGCTTTCTTT; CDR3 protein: CASSGGRKAFF
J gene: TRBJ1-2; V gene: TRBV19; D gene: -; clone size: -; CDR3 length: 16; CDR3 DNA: TGTGCCAGTAGTATTGGTCCCGCAGGGGCAAACTATGGCTACACCTTC; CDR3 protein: CASSIGPAGANYGYTF
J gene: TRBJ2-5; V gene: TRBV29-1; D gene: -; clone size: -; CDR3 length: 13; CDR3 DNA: TGCAGCGTTGAAGCGGGGTACCAAGAGACCCAGTACTTC; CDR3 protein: CSVEAGYQETQYF